This TCR beta chain came from a study of blood T cell repertoires in COVID-19. The CDR3 has 13 amino acids. V lost 3 bases, J lost 3 bases, and 9 bases lay in between. Germline CDR1 is SNHLY and CDR2 is FYNNEI. Those who participated ranged in age from about 18 to 89 years and resided in about two dozen US areas. A COVID-19 case was met by exposed participants within 2 weeks before study entry. TCRdb's copy holds only in-frame clones and misses some; the assay was immunoSEQ multiplex PCR. The profile shows fewer than 250,000 clones, 70% to 90% of them singletons. The source material was PBMCs or T cells enriched from blood (not recorded which). This chain connects TRBV2 to TRBJ2-7, with D possibly being TRBD1 (5 bases). The sequence derives from a man aged 50 or older who had been exposed to COVID-19. As DNA, the CDR3 is TGTGCCAGCAGTGATGACAGACTCTACGAGCAGTACGTC. Encoded protein: CASSDDRLYEQYV.